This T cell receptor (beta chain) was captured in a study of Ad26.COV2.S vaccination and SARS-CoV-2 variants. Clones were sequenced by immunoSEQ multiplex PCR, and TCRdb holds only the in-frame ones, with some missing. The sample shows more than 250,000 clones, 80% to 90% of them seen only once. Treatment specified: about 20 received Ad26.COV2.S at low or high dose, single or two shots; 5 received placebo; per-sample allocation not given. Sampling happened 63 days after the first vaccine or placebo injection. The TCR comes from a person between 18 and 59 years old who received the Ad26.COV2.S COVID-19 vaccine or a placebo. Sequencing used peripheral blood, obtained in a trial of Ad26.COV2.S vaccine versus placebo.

CDR3 DNA: TGTGCCAGCAGCCGCGGGATTTGGCAGGGAGGAGAGACCCAGTACTTC. This translates into CASSRGIWQGGETQYF. The rearrangement links TRBV27 to TRBJ2-5, with TRBD2 as a possible D gene (6 bases). V lost 6 bases, J lost 4 bases, and 21 bases lay in between. The CDR3 is 16 residues long. CDR1 MNHEY and CDR2 SMNVEV come from the germline V gene (reference sequence).